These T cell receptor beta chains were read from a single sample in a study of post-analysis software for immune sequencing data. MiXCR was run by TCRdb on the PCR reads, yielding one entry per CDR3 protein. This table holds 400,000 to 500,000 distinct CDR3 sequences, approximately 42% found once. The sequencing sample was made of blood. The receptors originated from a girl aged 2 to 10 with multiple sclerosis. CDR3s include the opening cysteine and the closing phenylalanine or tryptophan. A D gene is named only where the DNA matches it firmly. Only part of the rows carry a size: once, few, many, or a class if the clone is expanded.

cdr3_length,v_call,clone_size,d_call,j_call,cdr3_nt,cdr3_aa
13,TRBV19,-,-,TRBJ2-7,TGTGCCAGTAGTAGGGGGCTCTTGAACGAGCAGTACTTC,CASSRGLLNEQYF
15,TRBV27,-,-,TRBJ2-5,TGTGCCAGCAGTTTATCCGTGAGGGGCCGGGAGACCCAGTACTTC,CASSLSVRGRETQYF
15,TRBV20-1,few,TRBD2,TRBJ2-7,TGCAGTGCTAGTCAATTGGGTCGGGGGGTCTACGAGCAGTACTTC,CSASQLGRGVYEQYF
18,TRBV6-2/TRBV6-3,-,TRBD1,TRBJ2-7,TGTGCCAGCAGTTACTCCGGGACAGGGTTTCTCGGAACCTACGAGCAGTACTTC,CASSYSGTGFLGTYEQYF
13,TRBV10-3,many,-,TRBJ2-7,TGTGCCATCAGTGAGTCGGACCCGCTCGAGCAGTACTTC,CAISESDPLEQYF
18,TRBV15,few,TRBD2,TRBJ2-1,TGTGCCACCAGCAGAGATGTAATAGCGGGAGGGCGGTACTATGAGCAGTTCTTC,CATSRDVIAGGRYYEQFF
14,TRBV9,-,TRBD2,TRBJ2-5,TGTGCCAGCAGCCCCCGGGGGGGGCGTGAGACCCAGTACTTC,CASSPRGGRETQYF
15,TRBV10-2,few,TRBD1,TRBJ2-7,TGCGCCAGCAGGCAAGCGGGACAGGGGTTCTACGAGCAGTACTTC,CASRQAGQGFYEQYF
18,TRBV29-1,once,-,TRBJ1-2,TGCAGCGTTGTAGCGTGGGGTGTGGAGGACAGCAGTAACTATGGCTACACCTTC,CSVVAWGVEDSSNYGYTF
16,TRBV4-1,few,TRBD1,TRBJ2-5,TGCGCCAGCAGCCGAACGGGACAGGTAAACCAAGAGACCCAGTACTTC,CASSRTGQVNQETQYF
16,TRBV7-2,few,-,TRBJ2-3,TGTGCCAGCAGCTTACAGGCAGGGGTGAGGACAGATACGCAGTATTTT,CASSLQAGVRTDTQYF
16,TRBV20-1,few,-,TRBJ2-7,TGCAGTGCTAGGGTGGTTAGCGGGACAGGGACCTACGAGCAGTACTTC,CSARVVSGTGTYEQYF
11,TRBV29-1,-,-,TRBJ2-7,TGCAGCGTTTTACACAGCTACGAGCAGTACTTC,CSVLHSYEQYF
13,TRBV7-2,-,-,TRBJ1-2,TGTGCCAGCAGCGAACAGGGCCTCTATGGCTACACCTTC,CASSEQGLYGYTF
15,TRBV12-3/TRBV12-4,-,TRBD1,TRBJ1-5,TGTGCCAGCAGCAACAGGGGGCAAGACAATCAGCCCCAGCATTTT,CASSNRGQDNQPQHF
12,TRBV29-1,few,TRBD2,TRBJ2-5,TGCAGCGTTGTTGGGGGGGAGAAGACCCAGTACTTC,CSVVGGEKTQYF
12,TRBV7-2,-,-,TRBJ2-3,TGTGCCAGCAGCTTACTACAGGGAGTACAGTATTTT,CASSLLQGVQYF
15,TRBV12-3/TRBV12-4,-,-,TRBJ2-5,TGTGCCAGCAGTCCCCTCGAGGGGCCAGGAGAGACCCAGTACTTC,CASSPLEGPGETQYF
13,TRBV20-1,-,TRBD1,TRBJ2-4,TGCAGTGCTAGAGATCCGGACAGGCTAAAGCAGTACTTC,CSARDPDRLKQYF
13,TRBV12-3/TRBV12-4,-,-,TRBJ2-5,TGTGCCAGCAGTTTGCAGCGGGCGGAGACCCAGTACTTC,CASSLQRAETQYF
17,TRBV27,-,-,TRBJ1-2,TGTGCCAGCACCGTCGACAGAATGAGGATACCTCTCTATGGCTACACCTTC,CASTVDRMRIPLYGYTF
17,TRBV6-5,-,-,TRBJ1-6,TGTGCCAGCAGTTACTCCGGCCCCAGGGTAGGGGCTTCACCCCTCCACTTT,CASSYSGPRVGASPLHF
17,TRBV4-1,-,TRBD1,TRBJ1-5,TGCGCCAGCAGCCATCCGAGGATATTACAGGGGGATCAGCCCCAGCATTTT,CASSHPRILQGDQPQHF
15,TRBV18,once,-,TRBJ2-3,TGTGCCAGCTCACCACTTCCAAGAAGCACAGATACGCAGTATTTT,CASSPLPRSTDTQYF
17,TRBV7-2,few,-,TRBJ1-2,TGTGCCAGCAGCTTCCGTTGGGCACCGGGAACCAACTATGGCTACACCTTC,CASSFRWAPGTNYGYTF
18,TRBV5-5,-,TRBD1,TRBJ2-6,TGTGCCAGCAGCTTGTTCACAGGGGAAAGCTCTGGGGCCAACGTCCTGACTTTC,CASSLFTGESSGANVLTF
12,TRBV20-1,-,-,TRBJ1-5,TGCAGTGCTACCAGGGGTAGTCAGCCCCAGCATTTT,CSATRGSQPQHF
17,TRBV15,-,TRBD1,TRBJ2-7,TGTGCCACCAGCAGAGACCCCAGACAGGGGATCTCCTGCGAGCAGTACTTC,CATSRDPRQGISCEQYF
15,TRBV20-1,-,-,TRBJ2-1,TGCAGTGCTAGAGAGAGGCATTTATCCTACAATGAGCAGTTCTTC,CSARERHLSYNEQFF
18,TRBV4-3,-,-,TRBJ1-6,TGCGCCAGCAGCCTACGCTTACCAGGGGCCCGCCCTAATTCACCCCTCCACTTT,CASSLRLPGARPNSPLHF
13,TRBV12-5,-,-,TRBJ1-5,TGTGCTAGTGGGTCACTACTCAATCAGCCCCAGCATTTT,CASGSLLNQPQHF
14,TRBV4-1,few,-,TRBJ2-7,TGCGCCAGCAGCCAAGACCTGCAGACCTACGAGCAGTACTTC,CASSQDLQTYEQYF
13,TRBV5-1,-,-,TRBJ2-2,TGCGCCAGCAAGTCGGGGAGGACCGGGGAGCTGTTTTTT,CASKSGRTGELFF
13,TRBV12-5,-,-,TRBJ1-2,TGTGCTAGTGGAGATCAGGGAGGAGGTGGCTACACCTTC,CASGDQGGGGYTF
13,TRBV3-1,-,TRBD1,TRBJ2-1,TGTGCCAGCAGCAACACAGGGGCCTGGCTCCCGTTCTTC,CASSNTGAWLPFF
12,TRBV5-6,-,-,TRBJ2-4,TGTGCCAGCAGCTCACAGGAAAACATTCAGTACTTC,CASSSQENIQYF
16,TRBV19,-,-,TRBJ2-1,TGTGCCAGTAGCCCCATCTGGGGGCCGACTTCGAATGAGCAGTTCTTC,CASSPIWGPTSNEQFF
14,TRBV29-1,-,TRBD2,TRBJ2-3,TGCAGCGTTGTCATCGCGGGAGGGCACGATACGCAGTATTTT,CSVVIAGGHDTQYF
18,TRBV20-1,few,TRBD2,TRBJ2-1,TGCAGTGCCCCCTCCGGGACTAGCGGGAGGAACTCCTACAATGAGCAGTTCTTC,CSAPSGTSGRNSYNEQFF
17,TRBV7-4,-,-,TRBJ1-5,TGTGCCAGCAGCTTATACTTAGGCTTCCATAGCAATCAGCCCCAGCATTTT,CASSLYLGFHSNQPQHF
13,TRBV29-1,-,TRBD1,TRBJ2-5,TGCAGCGTTTCCATCGACAGGGGAGGTGAGCAGTACTTC,CSVSIDRGGEQYF
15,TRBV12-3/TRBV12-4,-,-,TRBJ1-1,TGTGCCAGCAGTTTAGAGGAGGTAAGGAACACTGAAGCTTTCTTT,CASSLEEVRNTEAFF
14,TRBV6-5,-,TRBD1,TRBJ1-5,TGTGCCAGCAGAAGGGACAGGGGGAATCAGCCCCAGCATTTT,CASRRDRGNQPQHF
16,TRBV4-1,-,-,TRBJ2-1,TGCGCCAGCGGCCAAGATCGGGGGACCTCCTACAATGAGCAGTTCTTC,CASGQDRGTSYNEQFF